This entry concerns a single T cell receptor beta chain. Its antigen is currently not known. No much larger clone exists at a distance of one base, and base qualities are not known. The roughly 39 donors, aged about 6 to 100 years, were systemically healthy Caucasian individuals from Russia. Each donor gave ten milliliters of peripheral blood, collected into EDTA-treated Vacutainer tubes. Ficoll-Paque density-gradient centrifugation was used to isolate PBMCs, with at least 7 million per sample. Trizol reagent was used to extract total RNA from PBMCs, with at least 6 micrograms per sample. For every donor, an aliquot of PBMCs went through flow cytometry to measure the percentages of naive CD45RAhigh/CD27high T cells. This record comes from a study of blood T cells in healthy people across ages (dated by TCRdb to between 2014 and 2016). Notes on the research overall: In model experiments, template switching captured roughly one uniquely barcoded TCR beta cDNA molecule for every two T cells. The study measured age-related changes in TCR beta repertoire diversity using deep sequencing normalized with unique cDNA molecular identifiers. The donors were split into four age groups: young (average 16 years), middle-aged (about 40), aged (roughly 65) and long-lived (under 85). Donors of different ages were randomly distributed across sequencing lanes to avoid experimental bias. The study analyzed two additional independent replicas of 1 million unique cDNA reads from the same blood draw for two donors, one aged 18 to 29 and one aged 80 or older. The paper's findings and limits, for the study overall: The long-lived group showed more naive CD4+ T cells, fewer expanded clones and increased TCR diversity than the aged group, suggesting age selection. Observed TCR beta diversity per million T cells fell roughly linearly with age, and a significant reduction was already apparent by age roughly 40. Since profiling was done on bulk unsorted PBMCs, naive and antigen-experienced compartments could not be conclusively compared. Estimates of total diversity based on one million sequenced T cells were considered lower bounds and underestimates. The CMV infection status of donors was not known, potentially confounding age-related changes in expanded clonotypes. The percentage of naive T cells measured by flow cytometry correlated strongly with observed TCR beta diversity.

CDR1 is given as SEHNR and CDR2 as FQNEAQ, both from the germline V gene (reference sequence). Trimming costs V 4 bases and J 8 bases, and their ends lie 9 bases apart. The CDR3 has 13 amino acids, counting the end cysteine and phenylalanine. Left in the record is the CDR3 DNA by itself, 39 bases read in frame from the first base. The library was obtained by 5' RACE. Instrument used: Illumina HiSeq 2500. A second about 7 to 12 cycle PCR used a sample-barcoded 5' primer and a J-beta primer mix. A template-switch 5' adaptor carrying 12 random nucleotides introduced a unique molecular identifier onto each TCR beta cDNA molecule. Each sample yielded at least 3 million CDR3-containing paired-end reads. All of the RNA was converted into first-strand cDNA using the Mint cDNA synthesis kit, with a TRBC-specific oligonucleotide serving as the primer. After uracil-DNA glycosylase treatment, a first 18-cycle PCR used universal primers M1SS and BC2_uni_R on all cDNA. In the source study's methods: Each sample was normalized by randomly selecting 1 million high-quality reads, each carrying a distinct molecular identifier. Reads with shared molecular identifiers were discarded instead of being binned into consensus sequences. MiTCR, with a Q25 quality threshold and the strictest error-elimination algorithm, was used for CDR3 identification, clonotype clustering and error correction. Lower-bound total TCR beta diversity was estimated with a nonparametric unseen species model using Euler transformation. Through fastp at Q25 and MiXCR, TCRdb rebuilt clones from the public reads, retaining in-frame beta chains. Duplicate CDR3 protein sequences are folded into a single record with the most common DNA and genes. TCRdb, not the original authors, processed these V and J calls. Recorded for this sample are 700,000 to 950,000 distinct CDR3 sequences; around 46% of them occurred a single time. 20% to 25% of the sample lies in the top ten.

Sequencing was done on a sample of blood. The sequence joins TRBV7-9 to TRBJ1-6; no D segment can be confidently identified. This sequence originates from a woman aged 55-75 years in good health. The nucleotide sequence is TGTGCCAGCAGCTATCCCGGGGATTCACCCCTCCACTTT. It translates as CASSYPGDSPLHF.